This TCR beta chain was identified during a study of T cells in Graves' hyperthyroidism and ophthalmopathy. Whole-study context: It was at initial diagnosis, before any treatment, that peripheral blood was collected. Study-wide findings and caveats: Blood also showed most of the thyroid clonotypes that were expanded above 0.001. The model anticipated ophthalmopathy a median around 6 months pre-onset.

The PBMCs were sourced from fresh peripheral blood (about 10 ml). This clonotype was counted at least ten times. The antigen is not known. The TCR beta CDR3 regions underwent amplification using RNA transcripts as the source. A set of HTBI primers served as the primers for a first-round RT-PCR of the TCR CDR3. TCRdb recomputed calls from the multiplex PCR reads with MiXCR, one row per CDR3 protein. This sample has roughly 580,000 distinct CDR3 sequences; about 15% occur once, and the top ten carry around 5.4%. The CDR3 consists of 13 residues. V gave up 1 base and J gave up 5 bases, with 9 bases separating them.

This receptor was identified in a woman under 40 with Graves' hyperthyroidism that later progressed to Graves' ophthalmopathy. What was sequenced was blood. The chain employs TRBV12-3 or TRBV12-4 and TRBJ2-7; D uncertain. As DNA, the CDR3 is TGTGCCAGCAGTTTAGACGGTCCAAACGAGCAGTACTTC. Translation: CASSLDGPNEQYF.